What follows describes a single T cell receptor (beta chain). No cognate antigen has been identified for it. Read data end 3 residues before the CDR3 end; the end is taken from the germline J gene. Using the immunoSEQ assay, multiplex PCR amplified TCR beta CDR3 regions from an average of 1200 ng of genomic DNA per sample. The assay corrected primer bias using a complete synthetic TCR repertoire to establish an amplification baseline. The amplicons were sequenced on the Illumina platform. The study's own analysis went as follows. Sequences were error-corrected by clustering with frequency ratios and a modified nearest-neighbor algorithm, then analyzed in the immunoSEQ Analyzer with IMGT gene definitions. At each rarefaction depth, TCR richness and evenness were averaged across 20 rarefaction repeats, and any sample with fewer sequences than the depth was left out. Relative abundances of V, D and J genes were compared between groups using Wilcoxon rank sum tests, with FDR correction applied. Blinded duplicates gave an intraclass correlation of around 96% for TCR richness and an average of roughly 76% across 66 gene segments. Held by TCRdb, this immuneACCESS table contains in-frame sequences only and omits some clones. Under half of the omission traces to an unresolved V gene where checked; the cause of the rest is unknown. From that table come the V and J calls and clone size; the DNA was used to work out D and trimming. The table for this sample records roughly 24,000 clones. Approximately 5.4% of the sample belongs to the ten largest clones.

These data originate in a study of T cells in women clearing cervical HPV infection (dated by TCRdb to the late 2010s). As for the study more broadly: The cases were 20 to 25 women with histologically confirmed HPV16-related CIN3 or worse, and 2 of these cases were invasive cancers. The roughly 23 controls were women who cleared a single incident HPV16 infection within 12 months without developing precancer or cancer. Case blood was taken at the visit when the lesion was first identified, whereas control blood was taken when infection was no longer detected. For cases, a median interval of roughly 150 days, with an interquartile range of 90 to 200 days, was observed between lesion detection and blood sampling. Because only a few women had HLA typing data, the possibility that HLA type acted as a confounder could not be ruled out. The exploratory proof-of-principle case-control study was nested within the Guanacaste HPV Natural History Study in Costa Rica and compared TCR repertoires across cervical HPV16 outcomes. Cases and controls were matched on age within five years and on year of sample collection. Median age was 34 years in cases versus roughly 40 in controls, and baseline characteristics did not differ significantly. The parent cohort enrolled 10,000 or so women aged 18 or older in Guanacaste, Costa Rica, during about 1992 to 1994 and followed them for more than 6 years. Five blinded duplicates per group were added as quality controls, so that around 60 samples were obtained: 50 or so participants and around 10 replicates.

General findings and caveats noted by the study authors: Because the number of T cells per sample was unknown, the richness differences could reflect varying T-cell content rather than repertoire biology. The cross-sectional design could not show whether the associations came before the infection or were a result of it, and neither effector/memory subsets nor HPV-specific T cells were isolated. Cases had lower TRBV6-7 relative abundance than controls (approximately 0.11% versus 0.16%; Bonferroni P = 0.0008). By combining richness with V gene abundances, random forest classifiers separated cases from controls with an estimated AUC of around 0.85. Significantly higher TCR repertoire richness was observed in CIN3+ cases than in controls across sequencing depths, whereas no difference in evenness was found.

Taken from the germline V gene, the CDR1 and CDR2 loops are ENHRY and SYGVKD. Its CDR3 holds 15 amino acids, cysteine through phenylalanine. The 36 bases shown cover part of the CDR3, and their frame starts at base 1. For this chain, trimming is 5 bases at the V end and 5 bases at the J end, and the number of junction bases without a gene match is 7. Every participant had a single incident cervical HPV16 infection, and women with prevalent HPV16 infections were excluded. Cervical HPV DNA was detected with MY09/MY11 PCR, and genotyping was done by dot-blot hybridization. Approximately 15 mL of heparinized blood was centrifuged, after which the buffy coat was aliquoted, frozen at -30 degrees C, and then stored at -80 degrees C. QIAGEN kits were used to extract genomic DNA from buffy coat specimens.

This clonotype was sampled from a woman between 18 and 70 years old with a cervical HPV16 infection that either progressed to CIN3+ or cleared (not recorded which). The source material was blood buffy coat. This receptor chain uses TRBV10-3 and TRBJ1-1; 11 nucleotides in the junction match TRBD1. CDR3 DNA, as far as it was read: TGTGCCATCAGTACCGGGACAGGGGGTCGGACTGAA. Its coded protein is CAISTGTGGRTE. The full-length CDR3 reads as CAISTGTGGRTEAFF.